This entry lists 10 T cell receptor beta chains sequenced from one sample in a study of CXCR3-negative and CXCR3-positive naive CD8 T cells. The TRB libraries of cDNA were built by UMI-labeled 5' RACE. TCRdb processed the 5' RACE reads again and assigns one entry to each CDR3 protein, with no DNA. The sample's table shows 55,000 to 65,000 distinct CDR3 sequences. General study points: Hydrophobicity was higher for TRB CDR3s found in CXCR3-positive naive cells than in CXCR3-negative naive cells.

The antigens for these receptors are not known. Sequencing was performed on naive CXCR3+ CD8+ T cells from blood. As to subset: CD45RO-CCR7+CD27+CD95- naive CD8+ T cells expressing CXCR3 (TNR3+). These receptor sequences come from a human donor in good health. Some clones in this sample may be carry-over from other donors' samples.

The chain has TRBV11-2 and TRBJ2-1; TCRdb's assignment of TRBD2 cannot be checked, as there is no DNA. The CDR3 is made up of 23 amino acids. Germline CDR1 SGHAT, CDR2 FQNNGV. The CDR3 spells CASSLVLLSGRIAGGRGYNEQFF.

The chain combines TRBV29-1 with TRBJ2-1; TCRdb proposes TRBD1, but this gene call is untestable without DNA. Germline values: CDR1 SQVTM, CDR2 ANQGSEA. The CDR3 is made up of 16 amino acids. CDR3 sequence reads: CSVEEGQGSSYNEQFF.

The chain employs TRBV4-3 and TRBJ1-2; TCRdb picks TRBD1, but there is no DNA to check that call. Per the germline V gene, CDR1 is LGHNA and CDR2 is YSLEER. This CDR3 has 11 residues. The CDR3 sequence: CASTHRPGVAF.

This chain links TRBV28 with TRBJ2-7; TCRdb proposes TRBD2, but this gene call is untestable without DNA. This CDR3 contains 16 residues. CDR1 is MDHEN, CDR2 SYDVKM, per germline. CDR3: CASSLYGTHVTYEQYF.

This chain links TRBV7-2 with TRBJ1-1. Germline lookup yields CDR1 SGHTA and CDR2 FQGNSA. This CDR3 contains 15 residues. The CDR3 spells CASSLTWMMNTEAFF.

The V gene is TRBV12-3 or TRBV12-4, the J gene TRBJ2-1; the TCRdb call, TRBD1, lacks DNA for checking. The CDR3 is 16 residues long. This chain's CDR3 is CASSAFEGAIGNEQFF.

V gene TRBV12-3 or TRBV12-4 combines with J gene TRBJ1-2; TCRdb selects TRBD1, and the lack of DNA leaves this call unchecked. The CDR3 covers 13 residues. The CDR3 is CASSTTGRYGYTF.

This chain joins TRBV6-1 and TRBJ2-1; lacking DNA, the TRBD1 call made by TCRdb goes unchecked. Per germline, CDR1 MNHNS and CDR2 SASEGT. This CDR3 region has 13 residues. The CDR3 spells CASSEAPGNEHFF.

This chain uses TRBV12-3 or TRBV12-4 with TRBJ2-7. CDR3 length equals 12 residues. CDR3 amino acids: CASSLDPYEQYF.

This chain connects TRBV25-1 to TRBJ1-2; TCRdb's assignment of TRBD1 cannot be checked, as there is no DNA. The germline V gene has CDR1 MGHDK and CDR2 SYGVNS. The CDR3 runs to 12 residues. The CDR3 protein is CASSDPGYGYTF.